This paragraph covers one T cell receptor (beta chain) sequence. The data originate from a study of cytomegalovirus exposure and HLA in healthy donors. PCR employed 60 Vbeta and 13 Jbeta primers. Using immunoSEQ multiplex PCR, the repertoire was profiled, and TCRdb retains in-frame clones only, with some absent. The profile covers approximately 150,000 clones, with 70% to 80% appearing a single time and 3.5% taken by the ten largest. The germline V gene encodes CDR1 LNHDA and CDR2 SQIVND (reference sequence). CDR3 length: 16 amino acids. V was clipped by 4 bases and J by 0 bases, with 13 bases between them. Each donor's status was that of a healthy bone marrow donor.

This TCR was recovered from a human donor in good health. This chain connects TRBV19 to TRBJ1-5; no clear D gene. The sample consisted of PBMCs. The CDR3 DNA sequence: TGTGCCAGTAGTAGATTAATTGGTAGTAGCAATCAGCCCCAGCATTTT. It translates to CASSRLIGSSNQPQHF.